The clone carrying this TCR beta chain has only one observation. The sample is drawn from a study of blood T cell repertoires in COVID-19. In the study overall: Both acute and convalescent COVID-19 samples were obtained from the United States, Italy and Spain. Sample material is recorded as cDNA or gDNA derived from T cells, B-cell-depleted T cells, or PBMCs.

Study processing details: Reference gene primer amplification yielded estimated nucleated cell counts. The repertoire was sequenced with immunoSEQ multiplex PCR; TCRdb's copy has only in-frame clones and lacks some. That table is the source of V, J and clone size, and D and trimming were worked out from the DNA. Among 55,000 to 85,000 clones, roughly 91% were seen once, and the ten largest hold approximately 10%. The material sequenced was peripheral blood. This clonotype was obtained from a young woman with acute or convalescent COVID-19.

The CDR3 sequence is CASSLGLDSSGNTIYF. CDR3 in DNA: TGTGCCAGCAGCTTAGGGTTGGACAGCTCTGGAAACACCATATATTTT. This sequence joins TRBV7-9 and TRBJ1-3, with D possibly being TRBD1 (6 bases). The CDR3 loop spans 16 amino acids. Germline V CDR1 and CDR2: SEHNR, FQNEAQ (reference sequence). V lost 1 base and J lost 0, with 10 bases in between.